Listed here are 11 T cell receptor beta chains from one sample, sequenced in a study of control samples from healthy donors and cancer patients. Only in-frame clones appear in the TCRdb table, and some are missing; sequencing was by immunoSEQ multiplex PCR. The sample contains tens of thousands of clones, around nine tenths of which appear only once. The specimen sequenced was PBMCs. All receptors derive from a woman aged 60 to 75 with head and neck cancer.

This clone was detected once. Sequence at one end of the junction differs from germline and may be a read error. The chain has TRBV7-2 and TRBJ2-5; D is undetermined. Germline V gives CDR1 SGHTA, CDR2 FQGNSA. The CDR3 runs to 13 residues. In DNA form, the CDR3 reads TGTGCCAGCAGCTCATTGAGCCAAGAGACCCAATACTTC. It is translated as CASSSLSQETQYF.

V and J are TRBV27 and TRBJ2-4, with D possibly TRBD1 on 6 matching bases. The V gene lost 0 bases and the J gene lost 2 bases, with 8 bases spanning the gap. The CDR3 length is 15 residues. Germline V gene sequence: CDR1 MNHEY, CDR2 SMNVEV (reference sequence). The DNA for the CDR3 is TGTGCCAGCAGTTTATCGGGGGCCCCCAAAAACATTCAGTACTTC. It codes for CASSLSGAPKNIQYF.

The chain employs TRBV27 and TRBJ1-1; 7 nucleotides match TRBD1. Looked up from germline, CDR1 is MNHEY and CDR2 is SMNVEV (reference sequence). Trimming took 2 bases from V and 1 from J; bases not matched to a gene: 7. The CDR3 has 16 amino acids. The CDR3 DNA reads as TGTGCCAGCAGTTTACGGGCAGGGGGGGAGAACACTGAAGCTTTCTTT. Translation: CASSLRAGGENTEAFF.

This chain connects TRBV7-9 to TRBJ1-2, with 8 bases aligning to TRBD1. CDR3 length: 14 residues. CDR1 and CDR2 from the germline V gene are SEHNR and FQNEAQ (reference sequence). With V trimmed by 6 bases and J by 3 bases, 6 bases remained unmatched. The CDR3 DNA is TGTGCCAGCAGTCCCTCGGACAGGGACTATGGCTACACCTTC. It is translated as CASSPSDRDYGYTF.

The chain recombines TRBV4-1 with TRBJ2-3; 10 bases line up with TRBD2. CDR3 length equals 15 residues. Germline values: CDR1 MGHRA, CDR2 YSYEKL. The V gene end was trimmed by 5 bases and the J gene end by 1 base; junction bases not matched to a gene: 3. The CDR3 spells CASSFGTSGTDTQYF. CDR3 in DNA: TGCGCCAGCAGCTTCGGGACTAGCGGCACAGATACGCAGTATTTT.

The J gene is TRBJ1-4, the V gene TRBV4-1; 10 bases are shared with TRBD1. Germline CDR1 reads MGHRA; CDR2 reads YSYEKL. After removal of 3 bases from V and 6 bases from J, the junction contained 1 base not matched to a gene. The CDR3 spans 14 residues. The CDR3: CASSQGTGDEKLFF. The CDR3 bases are TGCGCCAGCAGCCAGGGGACAGGGGATGAAAAACTGTTTTTT.

The V gene is TRBV29-1, the J gene TRBJ2-1; TRBD2 is a possible D gene (5 bases). The CDR3 covers 13 residues. V dropped 5 bases and J dropped 0 bases, with 8 bases sitting between them. Germline CDR1 is SQVTM and CDR2 is ANQGSEA. Written as DNA, the CDR3 is TGCAGCGTTCCGGGGAGCTCCTACAATGAGCAGTTCTTC. Its translation is CSVPGSSYNEQFF.

In its sample, this clone was seen once. The J gene is TRBJ2-1, the V gene TRBV12-3 or TRBV12-4, with D unclear. The CDR3 length is 12 residues. V was clipped by 2 bases and J by 8 bases, with 7 bases between them. The chain's CDR3 is CASSLFGDEQFF. CDR3 bases: TGTGCCAGCAGTTTATTTGGGGATGAGCAGTTCTTC.

The chain has TRBV5-1 and TRBJ1-1; D uncertain. This CDR3 comprises 15 residues. Looked up from germline, CDR1 is SGHRS and CDR2 is YFSETQ. The V gene lost 0 bases and the J gene lost 8 bases, with 17 bases spanning the gap. The CDR3 DNA is TGCGCCAGCAGCTTGGCTACAAGGAAGGTGCCCGAAGCTTTCTTT. It yields the protein CASSLATRKVPEAFF. The full variable domain, rest sourced from reference TRBV5-1 and TRBJ1-1, is KAGVTQTPRYLIKTRGQQVTLSCSPISGHRSVSWYQQTPGQGLQFLFEYFSETQRNKGNFPGRFSGRQFSNSRSEMNVSTLELGDSALYLCASSLATRKVPEAFFGQGTRLTVV.

The chain carries TRBV2 and TRBJ2-2; the D is unclear. The CDR3 loop spans 11 amino acids. Germline CDR1 reads SNHLY; CDR2 reads FYNNEI. V was pared by 5 bases and J by 6 bases, with 4 bases between. Written as DNA, the CDR3 is TGTGCCAGCAGTCTCTCCGGGGAGCTGTTTTTT. Its protein is CASSLSGELFF.

This chain joins TRBV18 and TRBJ2-1; 9 nucleotides agree with TRBD1. V gave up 4 bases and J gave up 9 bases; unmatched junction bases: 4. Germline CDR1 is KGHSH and CDR2 is LQKENI. This CDR3 contains 13 residues. CDR3 sequence: CASSQDRGGEQFF. CDR3 bases: TGTGCCAGCTCACAGGACAGGGGAGGTGAGCAGTTCTTC.